The entry below gives a single TCR beta chain sequence along with its context. Measured with immunoSEQ multiplex PCR; TCRdb has only the in-frame clones, and not every one. The profile shows more than 6,500 clones, over 75% of them singletons. The data are from a study of blood T cell dynamics during melanoma immunotherapy. Time point noted: week 3, after first cycle of checkpoint inhibitor. Trimming removed 3 bases at V and 8 bases at J, with 13 bases between. The CDR3 is 14 amino acids. Looked up from germline, CDR1 is SEHNR and CDR2 is FQNEAQ (reference sequence). The chain uses TRBV7-9 and TRBJ1-4, with unresolved D. The TCR sequence derives from a human donor with melanoma. The source material was blood, sampled from a patient treated with checkpoint blockade. The CDR3 sequence is CASSLTLGGEKLFF. DNA of the CDR3: TGTGCCAGCAGCTTGACCCTGGGAGGGGAAAAACTGTTTTTT.